This T cell receptor beta chain comes out of a study of T-cell memory formation after mild COVID-19 (dated by TCRdb to the early 2020s). Notes on the research overall: Most TCR sequence clusters were specific to one of the two donors. In a couple of donors, T-cell clones that expanded and contracted after mild COVID-19 were followed by sequencing TCRalpha and TCRbeta repertoires longitudinally. The cohort comprised two young, previously healthy adult volunteers, one female and one male.

The sequencer listed for this sample is Illumina NovaSeq 6000. Using 5'RACE with constant-segment primers, TCRalpha and TCRbeta cDNA libraries were constructed, with sample barcodes and unique molecular identifiers added in the process. RNA was extracted from every sample with Trizol reagent. The libraries were amplified in two PCR steps, and the second step added a second sample barcode and Illumina TruSeq adapters. Sequencing of the libraries was done on an Illumina NovaSeq, producing 2 x 150 bp paired-end reads. The original methods were these. Reads were demultiplexed and collapsed into UMI-guided consensus sequences with migec v1.2.7. Using mixcr v2.1.11, UMI consensuses were aligned to TRA and TRB V and J templates and then assembled into clonotypes. A clonotype was counted as expanded or contracted only if both edgeR and NoisET called the change significant, with noise models trained on biological replicates. edgeR calls used a false discovery rate-adjusted p below 0.01 and a log2 fold-change threshold of 1. PCA with hierarchical clustering of max-normalized trajectories of the 1000 most abundant clonotypes was used as exploratory dynamics analysis. The CD4 or CD8 phenotype of responding clones was assigned using the separately sequenced CD4+ and CD8+ repertoires. TCRdb reanalyzed the raw reads on its own, using fastp at Q25 for trimming and MiXCR for clone calling, and kept in-frame beta chains. Rows are combined by CDR3 protein, so each entry shows the most common genes and DNA. TCRdb's processing, not the authors', yielded these V and J calls. Across this sample there are hundreds of thousands of distinct CDR3 sequences, with approximately 15% seen only once. Clones ranked in the top ten supply 20% to 25% of the sample.

There are a few counts of this clonotype. The clone's antigen remains unknown. Nothing much larger sits one base from this clone, and base qualities are not available. Study-wide conclusions, independent of this receptor: The second-wave clones that peaked on day 37 were not confirmed to be SARS-CoV-2 specific. Contracting CD4+ clones turned up mainly in the CM and EM memory subsets, whereas EMRA was where CD8+ clones were enriched. Only two mild cases were covered in the study, and larger cohorts including severe cases with pre-infection samples were considered necessary. Some responding clones were detected in pre-infection memory, which suggested that pre-existing cross-reactive memory T cells had joined the SARS-CoV-2 response. Clones contracting from day 15 to 85 had balanced CD4/CD8 phenotypes, while a second wave expanding from day 15 to 37 was biased towards CD4+.

Ficoll-Paque density gradient centrifugation was used to isolate PBMCs. From the cysteine up to the phenylalanine, the CDR3 has a length of 14 residues. The entry retains the CDR3 DNA only, 42 bases that are in frame from base 1. Based on the germline V gene (reference sequence), the CDR1 and CDR2 sequences are DFQATT and SNEGSKA. V loses 2 bases, J loses 0 bases, and the germline ends lie 9 bases apart. The receptor comes from a man between 18 and 35 years old who had mild COVID-19 (a few samples of this study predate the infection). The sample titles of this study are shuffled in the database, so cell type and time point are left out; the donor was told from shared clones. Recombination linked TRBV20-1 to TRBJ2-3; TRBD1 is possibly the D segment (6 matching bases). Sequencing was done on a sample of PBMCs or a T cell subset sorted from them (not recorded which). CDR3 region: CSARLGASTDTQYF. The nucleotide sequence reads TGCAGTGCTAGATTGGGGGCGAGCACAGATACGCAGTATTTT.